This T cell receptor (beta chain) was sequenced during a study of human T cells and chemical hapten exposure. Germline V gene data show CDR1 as LGHNA and CDR2 as YNFKEQ. Deletions cut 4 bases from V and 2 bases from J, with 8 bases between. The length of the CDR3 is 14 residues. This clonotype was seen ten or more times. Noted time point: healthy volunteer bleed at 6 weeks. Researchers extracted total RNA from unfractionated whole blood. TCRdb re-analysed the RACE reads in MiXCR, keeping a single row per CDR3 protein. The sample has 65,000 to 95,000 distinct CDR3 sequences; around 9.3% are singletons. Input material: whole blood. The rearrangement links TRBV4-2 to TRBJ2-2, with D perhaps matching TRBD1 (5 bases). The TCR was taken from a female donor in good health. Some clones in this sample may be carry-over from other donors' samples. The CDR3 nucleotides read TGTGCCAGCAGCCCAGACAGCAACACCGGGGAGCTGTTTTTT. The encoded protein is CASSPDSNTGELFF.